Relative to its sample, the clone carrying this TCR gamma chain is large. CDR1 is EGSTGY and CDR2 is YDSYTSSV in the germline V gene. This CDR3 has 13 amino acids. The ends lost 0 bases at V and 6 bases at J; junction bases unmatched: 5. The data belong to a study of gamma-delta chains in newborns, infants, children. Whole-study context: Polyclonal expansion of innate γδ T cells after birth follows microbial exposure.

With CATT, TCRdb re-called clones from the reads. The sample consists of hundreds of gamma-chain clones, 2% to 3% of them appearing once. The chain combines TRGV4 with TRGJ1 or TRGJ2. This TCR was sampled from a child who was a newborn, infant or young child, either healthy, febrile or measles-vaccinated (not recorded which). Sequencing was performed on blood. The CDR3 loop reads CATWDGPRYKKLF. In nucleotides, the CDR3 is TGTGCCACCTGGGATGGGCCTCGTTATAAGAAACTCTTT.